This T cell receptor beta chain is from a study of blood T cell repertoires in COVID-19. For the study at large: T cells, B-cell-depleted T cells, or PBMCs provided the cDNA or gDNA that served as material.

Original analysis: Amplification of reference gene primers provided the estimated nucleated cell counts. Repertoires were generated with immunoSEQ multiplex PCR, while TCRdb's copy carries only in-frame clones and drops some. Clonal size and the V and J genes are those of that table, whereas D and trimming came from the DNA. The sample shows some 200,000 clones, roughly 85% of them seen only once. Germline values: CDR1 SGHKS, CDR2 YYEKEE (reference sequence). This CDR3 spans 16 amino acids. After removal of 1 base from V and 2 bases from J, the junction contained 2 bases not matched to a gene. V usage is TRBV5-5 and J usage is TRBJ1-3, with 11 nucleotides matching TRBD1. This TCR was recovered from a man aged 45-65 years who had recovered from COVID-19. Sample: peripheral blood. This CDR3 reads CASSLRGQGAGNTIYF. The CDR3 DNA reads TGTGCCAGCAGCTTGAGGGGACAGGGGGCTGGAAACACCATATATTTT.